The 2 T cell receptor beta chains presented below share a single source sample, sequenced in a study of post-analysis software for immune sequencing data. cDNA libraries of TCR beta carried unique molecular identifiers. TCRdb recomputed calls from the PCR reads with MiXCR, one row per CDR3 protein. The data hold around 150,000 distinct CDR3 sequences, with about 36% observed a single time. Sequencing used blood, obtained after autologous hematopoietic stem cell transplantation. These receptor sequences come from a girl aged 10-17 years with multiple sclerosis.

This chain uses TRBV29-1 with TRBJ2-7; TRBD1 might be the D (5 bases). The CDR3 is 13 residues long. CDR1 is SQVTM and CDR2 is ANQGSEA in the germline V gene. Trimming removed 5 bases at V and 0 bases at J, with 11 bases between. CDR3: CSVYWTSSYEQYF. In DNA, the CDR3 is TGCAGCGTTTATTGGACAAGCTCCTACGAGCAGTACTTC.

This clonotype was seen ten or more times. In DNA form, the CDR3 reads TGTGCCAGCAGCTTATGGGCCGAGAGCGCGACCTACGAGCAGTACTTC. Translated, it gives CASSLWAESATYEQYF. The chain is built from TRBV7-2 and TRBJ2-7; no definite D call. The CDR3 runs to 16 residues. V shed 2 bases and J shed 2 bases, with 16 bases lying between them. Germline loops: CDR1 SGHTA, CDR2 FQGNSA.